This TCR beta chain was recorded in a study of cytomegalovirus exposure and HLA in healthy donors (dated by TCRdb to 2016 to 2017). Some background on the complete study: In an earlier analysis of around 540 of the donors, around 300 Gb of sequence data and some 100 million unique TCR beta sequences from about 190 million T cells were reported. Rather than drawing on any new phenotypic data, the later analysis identified candidate immune exposures from TCR beta sequences and the way those sequences occurred across donors. Typing coverage varied by locus: roughly 629-630 donors for A, B, C, DRB1 and DQB1; more than 500 for DQA1; about 600 for DPA1; roughly 450 for DPB1. Both class I and class II loci were covered by HLA typing, at four-digit resolution. Genome-wide SNP genotypes for about three fifths of the roughly 670 donors were used in a later genetic analysis, which treated that subset as a discovery cohort. A later analysis re-analyzed previously published TCR beta repertoires from about 730 donors and added high-resolution HLA genotyping to study TCR occurrence patterns. The study profiled the T cell repertoires of hundreds of subjects by immunosequencing and related them to cytomegalovirus serostatus. Along with the approximately 600-subject first cohort, a separate validation cohort of over 90 different subjects was used. The study aimed to test whether cataloging public T cell receptors could reveal signatures of past pathogen exposure. Donor age, sex, ethnicity and CMV serostatus were compiled together with the repertoire data. Among some 400 genotyped donors of the cohort, an average of roughly 240,000 unique TCR beta nucleotide sequences were sequenced per donor, roughly a sixth of them non-productive. An early release covering some 640 HLA-typed donors comprised approximately 300 gigabases of sequencing data and approximately 80 million unique TCR sequences. To predict cytomegalovirus infection status, the study brought together high-throughput TCR immunosequencing, statistical association of individual TCRs with disease status, and machine learning. Of the 300 to 500 genotyped donors, 75% to 85% were placed in the genetic ancestry cluster associated with self-reported Caucasian donors. To decide whether each TCR beta V gene segment behaved as functional or pseudogenic, an earlier analysis of some 570 of the donors relied on high-throughput TCR beta sequencing. Roughly 5 DR-DQ haplotypes were handled as single units for association and clustering because linkage in the cohort was strong. Every discovery cohort repertoire had been produced on one sequencing platform.

Library preparation used the immunoSEQ multiplex PCR assay. For the multiplex PCR, a mixture combining 60 forward primers for TCR Vbeta segments and 13 reverse primers for TCR Jbeta segments was used. The CDR3 region of rearranged TCR beta genes was amplified from genomic DNA by a multiplex PCR assay. The amplified TCR beta libraries were sequenced on the Illumina HiSeq System as 87-base-pair reads. Regarding the original processing steps: Across the 700 or so repertoires, a later analysis counted about 81 million unique TCR beta chains, around 11 million of which were shared by at least two donors. Raw reads were error-corrected and collapsed into unique sequences by a nearest-neighbor algorithm in which closely related sequences were merged to remove PCR and sequencing errors. To assign V, D and J gene segments, CDR3 sequences were aligned to IMGT reference sequences. For a sequence to be retained, a match of at least six nucleotides to both a V gene segment and a J gene segment was required. Rearrangements were classified as productive when the CDR3 lacked stop codons and remained in frame with V and J, and all other rearrangements were classified as non-productive. Following IMGT convention, CDR3 was defined as the stretch from the second conserved V-encoded cysteine to the conserved J-encoded phenylalanine. In an earlier analysis of 550 to 650 of the donors, sequences lacking an unambiguous match to a single V gene segment were excluded. An earlier analysis of about 600 of the donors called V segments functional above 56.7% productive rearrangements and segregating when the between-donor standard deviation exceeded 5%. A statistical classification framework was built for diagnosing cytomegalovirus status from the catalog of TCR beta chain sequences. V and J gene assignment, in a later analysis, came from comparing TCR nucleotide sequences with IMGT/GENE-DB human TR gene sequences. In a later analysis, CDR3 sequences and most-parsimonious VDJ recombination scenarios were assigned using the TCRdist pipeline. In a later analysis, each TCR beta chain was defined by its CDR3 amino acid sequence together with its V-gene family, and reads lacking a unique V-gene family were excluded. In a later analysis, approximately 640 highly shared, low-generation-probability nucleotide sequences were removed to address suspected cross-contamination and a sequencing artifact. A later analysis calculated a clonal expansion index for each public chain from normalized within-repertoire ranks of inferred template counts. Generation probabilities in a later analysis came from a VDJ recombination model fitted to out-of-frame rearrangements, and those results were checked against IGoR. In a later analysis, TCR-TCR, TCR-HLA and TCR-CMV co-occurrence was scored with hypergeometric tests, and a repertoire-size bias correction was applied to TCR pairs. To estimate false discovery rates, a later analysis permuted the HLA or CMV assignments 20 times. A later analysis grouped co-occurring TCRs with DBSCAN, adding TCRdist sequence similarity when clustering within HLA-allele-positive subsets. Co-occurrence clustering excluded repertoires with fewer than 30,000 or more than 120,000 public chains, plus five with anomalous nucleotide sharing. TCRdb took this table from immuneACCESS and kept in-frame rearrangements with V and J called. Such tables lack part of the clones; where checked against another copy, unresolved V genes explain under half of the gap, and the rest is unexplained. V and J calls plus clone size are reproduced from that table; the DNA served to infer D and trimming. The table for this sample lists 95,000 to 150,000 clones; around 85% of them were counted only once. 2.1% of the sample lies in the top ten.

The cohort consisted of hundreds of healthy bone marrow donors. Cohort members were all nominally healthy when sampled, although unrecorded immune exposures were likely present. The donor tested CMV seronegative, placing the donor among the 350 or so seronegative members of the cohort. Every donor gave a peripheral blood sample, and the peripheral blood mononuclear cells from that sample were used for TCR beta sequencing. The Qiagen DNeasy Blood Extraction Kit was used to extract genomic DNA from the blood cell samples. Trimming takes 6 bases from V and 3 bases from J, and the germline ends sit 18 bases apart. The CDR3 runs 14 residues from the cysteine to the phenylalanine. CDR3 DNA is the only sequence kept; it has 42 bases, read in frame from the first base. The germline V gene specifies SQVTM as CDR1 and ANQGSEA as CDR2. The paper as a whole reports these results and caveats: Linkage disequilibrium might explain the correlated functional status among segregating V segments, but an unknown experimental factor could not be excluded. Because HLA typing was missing for some donors at each locus, association tests included only the typed subset. A later analysis reported that several top co-occurrence clusters appeared linked to parvovirus B19, influenza, CMV and Epstein-Barr virus. Strong co-occurrence of HLA alleles, especially DR and DQ, made assigning TCR associations to individual alleles difficult. A later analysis found that most CMV-associated TCR beta chains appeared HLA-restricted, with HLA associations seemingly driven largely by CMV exposure. A few of the identified cytomegalovirus-associated TCR beta chains were confirmed in vitro to be specific for cytomegalovirus antigens. A total of 150 to 200 TCR beta chains were listed by the study as associated with cytomegalovirus. Specific HLA alleles were associated with 15,000 to 20,000 TCR beta sequences at a false discovery rate of 0.05 in a later analysis. An earlier analysis of approximately 530 of the donors showed that most TCR beta V segments appeared in productive rearrangements either about 87% or about 30% of the time, which broadly matched IMGT annotations. CMV serostatus was the only immune exposure information available for the cohort. Because counts were too low, roughly 17 rarely observed V segments, including chromosome 9 orphons, were left out of the earlier analysis of about 500 of the donors. V-gene and J-gene trimming of TCR beta chains was associated with a missense DCLRE1C variant in a later genetic analysis, and the association was replicated in an independent cohort. A further reported finding was that TCR beta sequences accurately predicted the HLA-A and HLA-B alleles for most subjects in the first cohort. In a later analysis, HLA-associated TCR beta chains were found to be more clonally expanded and to have lower generation probabilities than equally common non-associated chains. Most TCR sequences were seen in very few donors, while some public TCRs were found in many individuals. Some IMGT-functional V segments, including TRBV6-2 and TRBV6-3, could not be told apart with the 87-base-pair reads, so those segments were excluded. A later genetic analysis reported fewer N-insertions in productive TCRs among donors in an Asian-associated ancestry cluster than the approximately 670-donor mean. The sequencing pipeline was judged likely to have produced a cluster of highly shared sequence variants as a technical artifact. The classifier was reported to diagnose cytomegalovirus status with high specificity and sensitivity in both the original and validation cohorts. Roughly uniform sequencing depth across donors was assumed in presence/absence analyses, although this assumption may not hold. It was suggested by the authors that the approach could potentially be generalized to other disease states and immunological phenotypes. The cohort was sequenced for TCR beta chains only, and without alpha or paired-chain data the features that could be detected were limited. According to a later analysis, TCR association rates differed among HLA loci, with DRB1 alleles showing the most associated TCRs and HLA-C alleles showing the fewest.

Remarks on this clone: Its binding antigen is unknown. The sample holds no much larger clone one base away, and base qualities are not on file.

The TCR was taken from a man aged 25-45 years in good health and CMV-seronegative. Here the chain combines TRBV29-1 and TRBJ2-7, with the D gene uncertain. The sample consisted of PBMCs. Here is the DNA: TGCAGCGTCCTTCCTCCCCCACCTAGCTACGAGCAGTACTTC. It codes for CSVLPPPPSYEQYF.